The table lists the clone carrying this T cell receptor (beta chain) with a few counts. A 5'RACE reaction primed in the constant segment made cDNA libraries of TCR alpha and TCR beta, and these carried sample barcodes and UMIs. TCRdb redid the calling of the 5' RACE reads with MiXCR, one entry per CDR3 protein. The table includes 410,000 or so distinct CDR3 sequences, less than 25% detected once. The data are from a study of T-cell memory formation after mild COVID-19. The sample comprised PBMCs or a T cell subset sorted from them (not recorded which). The sequence derives from an adult woman who had mild COVID-19 (a few samples of this study predate the infection). Cell type and time point are not known.

CDR3 loop: CASSFGGASSGELFF. In DNA form, the CDR3 reads TGTGCCAGCAGCTTTGGGGGAGCGAGTTCGGGGGAGCTGTTTTTT. The V gene is TRBV7-8, the J gene TRBJ2-2, with D tentatively TRBD1 or TRBD2 (5 bases each). Germline V gene data show CDR1 as SGHVS and CDR2 as FQNEAQ. Trimming took off 3 bases at V and 8 bases at J, with 16 bases between the two ends. CDR3 length equals 15 residues.